This TCR beta chain is from a study of blood T cell repertoires in COVID-19. Overall study: Researchers got acute and convalescent COVID-19 samples from the United States, Italy and Spain. Sample material is recorded as cDNA or gDNA derived from T cells, B-cell-depleted T cells, or PBMCs.

Original processing methods: Reference gene primer amplification in the assay estimated nucleated cell counts. The data were produced by immunoSEQ multiplex PCR, yet TCRdb's version contains in-frame clones alone and is incomplete. That table supplies the V and J calls and clone size; D and trimming were determined from the DNA. The repertoire holds under 200,000 clones, with 88% as singletons. V lost 6 bases, J lost 2 bases, and 9 bases stayed unmatched. This CDR3 is built from 15 residues. In germline, CDR1 is SEHNR, CDR2 FQNEAQ (reference sequence). This clone was picked up one time. Sequencing was carried out using peripheral blood. The genes are TRBV7-9 and TRBJ1-1; TRBD1 agrees at 7 bases. The TCR comes from a man between 35 and 55 years old with active or convalescent COVID-19. The DNA of the CDR3 is TGTGCCAGCAGGCAGAGGGGGACAGAAAACACTGAAGCTTTCTTT. As protein: CASRQRGTENTEAFF. Full variable domain (remainder filled in from reference TRBV7-9 and TRBJ1-1): DTGVSQNPRHKITKRGQNVTFRCDPISEHNRLYWYRQTLGQGPEFLTYFQNEAQLEKSRLLSDRFSAERPKGSFSTLEIQRTEQGDSAMYLCASRQRGTENTEAFFGQGTRLTVV.